This TCR beta chain originates from a study of blood T cells in healthy people across ages. General study points: Diversity of TCR beta per million T cells declined in a roughly linear way with age. In long-lived donors, naive CD4+ cell counts and diversity exceeded those of aged donors.

Germline V CDR1 and CDR2: DFQATT, SNEGSKA (reference sequence). The CDR3 has 15 amino acids. The junction had 13 bases not matched to a gene; V was cut back by 6 bases and J by 5 bases. Together with a sample-barcoded 5' primer, a J-beta primer mix was included in a second PCR lasting roughly 6 to 12 cycles. TCRdb passed the 5' RACE reads through MiXCR, listing each CDR3 protein once. Seen here are some 640,000 distinct CDR3 sequences, approximately 49% observed once, and the top ten hold roughly 34%. Concerning this clonotype itself: Its antigen is currently unknown.

Peripheral blood, about 9.8 milliliters per donor, was collected. The chain has TRBV20-1 and TRBJ2-7; 10 nucleotides line up with TRBD2. Sequenced sample: blood. This TCR came from a woman aged 55 to 70 in good health. The CDR3 is CSAPWRLAGENEQYF. Here the CDR3 DNA reads TGCAGTGCCCCCTGGCGGCTAGCGGGAGAGAACGAGCAGTACTTC.